What follows is one T cell receptor beta chain and its context. The record originates from a study of blood T cell repertoires in COVID-19. Background on the study: T cells, B-cell-depleted T cells, or PBMCs provided the cDNA or gDNA that served as material.

In the original workflow: Reference gene primer amplification yielded estimated nucleated cell counts. Sequenced by immunoSEQ multiplex PCR; TCRdb stores in-frame clones only, minus some. That table gives V, J and clone size, and the DNA gave D and trimming. This table has about 210,000 clones, under 95% appearing once. This CDR3 is built from 14 residues. The germline V gene has CDR1 SEHNR and CDR2 FQNEAQ (reference sequence). After removal of 8 bases from V and 5 bases from J, the junction contained 8 bases not matched to a gene. The sample comprised peripheral blood. The receptor comes from a man aged 25 to 40 with acute or convalescent COVID-19. The rearrangement joins TRBV7-9 to TRBJ1-1, with 10 bases fitting TRBD1. The CDR3 coding sequence is TGTGCCAGCGGCCCGGGACAGGGGATTACTGAAGCTTTCTTT. Translating gives CASGPGQGITEAFF. The variable domain in full, with the rest retrieved from reference TRBV7-9 and TRBJ1-1, is DTGVSQNPRHKITKRGQNVTFRCDPISEHNRLYWYRQTLGQGPEFLTYFQNEAQLEKSRLLSDRFSAERPKGSFSTLEIQRTEQGDSAMYLCASGPGQGITEAFFGQGTRLTVV.